This TCR beta chain appears in the sequencing data of a study of tumor-infiltrating lymphocytes in primary liver carcinoma. Study information: Resection treated the patients' primary liver carcinoma. Overall study results and limits: Researchers found tumor-adjacent and tumor-blood pairs overlapped less than tumor region pairs.

It was unsorted whole blood that yielded blood RNA, and germline DNA was also extracted. Blood samples of four milliliters were drawn preoperatively. A primer matching the constant region was used to make TCR beta cDNA from 500 ng of total RNA. Three nested multiplex PCR rounds, a slightly modified ARM-PCR, produced the libraries for TCR beta. Investigators reported that the first two PCR rounds, at around 10 cycles each, used TRBV1-TRBV30 forward primers with a C-beta reverse primer. TCRdb re-derived calls from the multiplex PCR reads in MiXCR, one entry per CDR3 protein. The data contain 330,000 or so distinct CDR3 sequences, almost 65% of them singletons. The CDR3 has 13 residues. The germline V gene encodes CDR1 WSHSY and CDR2 SAAADI. Concerning this clonotype itself: Antigen specificity is unknown. One junction end does not reproduce the germline sequence, and a read error may be involved.

Source material: peripheral blood. The TCR was taken from a man aged 40-50 years with primary liver carcinoma and hepatitis B virus infection. This chain uses TRBV10-2 with TRBJ1-6, with D hard to call. The CDR3 nucleotides are TGCGCCAGCAGGGACGGCTATAATTCACCCTTCCACTTT. Protein product: CASRDGYNSPFHF.